This entry describes one T cell receptor (beta chain). Here immunoSEQ multiplex PCR was the method, and the copy in TCRdb shows in-frame clones only, minus some. The table includes about 51,000 clones, about 80% detected once. This sample is drawn from a study of a mutant IDH1 vaccine in newly diagnosed glioma. Sample time point: baseline, week 1 (first vaccination visit). Treatment defined: pre-vaccination baseline after standard-of-care therapy. This CDR3 is 14 amino acids long. The germline V gene encodes CDR1 SEHNR and CDR2 FQNEAQ (reference sequence). Trimming cost V 4 bases and J 2 bases, with 9 bases left between them.

The source material was PBMCs, sampled from a glioma patient treated with radiotherapy, temozolomide or both. The chain combines TRBV7-9 with TRBJ1-5; D gene unclear. The source is a woman in her 40s with glioma. CDR3 amino acids: CASSSVSGNQPQHF. CDR3 DNA sequence: TGTGCCAGCAGCTCCGTTAGCGGCAATCAGCCCCAGCATTTT.